A single sample gave rise to the 11 T cell receptor beta chains below, sequenced in a study of molecular identifiers for immune sequencing clone quantification. One entry per CDR3 protein, called by TCRdb with MiXCR from the PCR reads. This sample carries 85,000 to 100,000 distinct CDR3 sequences, roughly 24% of them seen once, and the ten largest clones take more than 0.8%. Source material: naive CD8+ T cells from blood, with Jurkat cell RNA spiked in. Subset: FACS-sorted CD8+CD4-CCR7+CD45RA+ naive T cells. These receptors were obtained from a human donor in good health. Some libraries in this study had Jurkat cell RNA spiked in.

There are many counts of this clonotype. This chain joins TRBV5-4 and TRBJ2-7; 7 bases are a match to TRBD2. The CDR3 is 16 amino acids. Germline V gene data show CDR1 as SGHNT and CDR2 as YYREEE (reference sequence). V lost 2 bases to trimming and J lost 7 bases; unmatched junction nucleotides: 15. The CDR3 DNA reads as TGTGCCAGCAGCTTAACGACTAGCTCCCCGGTTGTGGAGCAGTACTTC. It is translated as CASSLTTSSPVVEQYF.

The table lists this clonotype with many counts. The V and J genes are TRBV4-3 and TRBJ2-1; D possibly corresponds to TRBD2 (5 bases). Germline V gives CDR1 LGHNA, CDR2 YSLEER. The CDR3 runs 15 residues. Trimming removed 4 bases from V and 7 bases from J, with 17 bases in between. The CDR3 here is CASSPHLVRGNEQFF. The CDR3 DNA sequence: TGCGCCAGCAGCCCTCACCTGGTCCGAGGGAATGAGCAGTTCTTC.

This clonotype was seen many times. This sequence joins TRBV18 and TRBJ2-4; the D gene is possibly TRBD2 (5 bases). This CDR3 has 13 amino acids. Germline CDR1 reads KGHSH; CDR2 reads LQKENI. Trimming removed 4 bases at V and 7 bases at J, with 11 bases between. The CDR3 here is CASSRVSENIQYF. The CDR3 DNA reads TGTGCCAGCTCACGTGTTAGCGAGAACATTCAGTACTTC.

About this clonotype itself: One junction end disagrees with the germline gene, perhaps due to a read error. The chain combines TRBV4-1 with TRBJ2-3; D is perhaps TRBD1 or TRBD2 (6 bases each). Germline CDR1 reads MGHRA; CDR2 reads YSYEKL. CDR3 length: 15 amino acids. The CDR3 here is CARSQGVGGPAPPSF. The CDR3 DNA follows: TGCGCCCGCAGCCAAGGTGTGGGGGGCCCAGCTCCGCCGTCTTTT.

This clonotype was counted a few times. The V and J genes are TRBV24-1 and TRBJ2-1, with 8 positions matching TRBD1. Germline-derived CDR1 and CDR2 are KGHDR and SFDVKD. The CDR3 sequence is 13 residues long. V trimming: 11 bases; J trimming: 5 bases; junction bases outside the gene matches: 7. The CDR3 sequence is CAKHRGFDNEQFF. The CDR3 coding sequence is TGTGCCAAGCACAGGGGGTTCGACAATGAGCAGTTCTTC.

This clonotype was seen repeatedly, ten times or more. The chain links TRBV6-5 to TRBJ1-1; the D gene is possibly TRBD1 (5 bases). The CDR3 is 13 residues long. With 8 bases removed from V and 1 base from J, the gap between germline ends came to 11 bases. Germline V gene data show CDR1 as MNHEY and CDR2 as SVGAGI. The CDR3 sequence: CASGPTGNTEAFF. The CDR3 nucleotides read TGTGCCAGCGGACCAACAGGGAACACTGAAGCTTTCTTT.

This clonotype was detected ten times or more. V is TRBV4-3 and J is TRBJ1-2; tentative D call: TRBD1 (5 bases). V gave up 0 bases and J gave up 4 bases, with 12 bases separating them. CDR1 is LGHNA and CDR2 is YSLEER in the germline V gene. The CDR3 extends over 15 amino acids. CDR3: CASSQESRQGYGYTF. CDR3 in DNA: TGCGCCAGCAGCCAAGAGAGCAGGCAGGGCTATGGCTACACCTTC.

In regard to this clonotype: This may be a read error, as it is one base from a much larger clone. The chain has TRBV25-1 and TRBJ2-5; no reliable D call. This CDR3 has 15 amino acids. Germline V gene data show CDR1 as MGHDK and CDR2 as SYGVNS. The CDR3 DNA is TGTGCCAGCAGTGAAATACACCTCGCGGAAGAGCCCCAGTACTTC. Translating it yields CASSEIHLAEEPQYF. The full variable domain, with the rest looked up from reference TRBV25-1 and TRBJ2-5, is EADIYQTPRYLVIGTGKKITLECSQTMGHDKMYWYQQDPGMELHLIHYSYGVNSTEKGDLSSESTVSRIRTEHFPLTLESARPSHTSQYLCASSEIHLAEEPQYFGPGTRLLVL.

This clonotype appeared a few times. The chain employs TRBV19 and TRBJ2-7; TRBD1 or TRBD2 may be the D gene (5 bases each). Looked up from germline, CDR1 is LNHDA and CDR2 is SQIVND (reference sequence). The CDR3 sequence is 14 residues long. Trimming cost V 7 bases and J 3 bases, with 16 bases left between them. CDR3 loop: CASKIGQGDYEQYF. In DNA form, the CDR3 reads TGTGCCAGTAAGATAGGGCAGGGAGACTACGAGCAGTACTTC.

A remark on this clonotype: An end of the junction differs from the germline gene, which may be a read error. The chain joins TRBV15 to TRBJ2-1, with a possible D match to TRBD1 (5 bases). Germline V CDR1 and CDR2: LNHNV, YYDKDF (reference sequence). This CDR3 has 14 amino acids. The CDR3 is CANSRDPGNNEQFF. The CDR3 DNA follows: TGTGCCAACAGCAGAGACCCAGGGAACAATGAGCAGTTCTTC. The entire variable domain, with the rest obtained from reference TRBV15 and TRBJ2-1, is as follows: DAMVIQNPRYQVTQFGKPVTLSCSQTLNHNVMYWYQQKSSQAPKLLFHYYDKDFNNEADTPDNFQSRRPNTSFCFLDIRSPGLGDTAMYLCANSRDPGNNEQFFGPGTRLTVL.

Ten or more counts support this clonotype. V usage is TRBV6-5 and J usage is TRBJ2-7; possibly TRBD2 for D (5 bases). The CDR3 spans 15 residues. The V end was cut by 0 bases, the J end by 4 bases, with 13 bases between. Germline-derived CDR1 and CDR2 are MNHEY and SVGAGI. The CDR3, as DNA: TGTGCCAGCAGTTACTCGGCAGGAGGATATTACGAGCAGTACTTC. It codes for CASSYSAGGYYEQYF.